This record covers a single T cell receptor beta chain. The sample is drawn from a study of cytomegalovirus exposure and HLA in healthy donors. The table came from immunoSEQ multiplex PCR; TCRdb's copy has only in-frame clones and leaves some out. Here the sample spans some 72,000 clones, around 96% being singletons. The receptor's source is a man between 18 and 35 years old in good health and CMV-seropositive. Sequenced input: PBMCs.

DNA for the CDR3: TGCGCCAGCAGTACCGACAGGGACTACGAGCAGTACTTC. As protein: CASSTDRDYEQYF. This rearrangement joins TRBV4-1 to TRBJ2-7, with 7 bases that match TRBD1. CDR1 and CDR2 from the germline V gene are MGHRA and YSYEKL. The CDR3 covers 13 residues. V gave up 6 bases and J gave up 3 bases; unmatched junction bases: 5.